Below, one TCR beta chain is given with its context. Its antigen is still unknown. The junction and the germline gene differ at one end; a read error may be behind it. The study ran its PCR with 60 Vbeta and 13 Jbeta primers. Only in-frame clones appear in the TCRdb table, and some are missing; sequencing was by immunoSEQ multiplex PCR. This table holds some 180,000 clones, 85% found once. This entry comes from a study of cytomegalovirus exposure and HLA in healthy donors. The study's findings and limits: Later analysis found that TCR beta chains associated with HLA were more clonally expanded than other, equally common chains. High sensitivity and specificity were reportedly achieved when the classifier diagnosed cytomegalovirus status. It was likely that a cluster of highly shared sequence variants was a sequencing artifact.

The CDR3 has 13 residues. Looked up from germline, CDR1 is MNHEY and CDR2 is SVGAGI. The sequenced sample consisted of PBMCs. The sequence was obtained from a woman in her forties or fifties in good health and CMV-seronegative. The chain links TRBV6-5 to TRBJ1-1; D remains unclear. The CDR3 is CASTYYMTDEAFF. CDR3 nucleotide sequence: TGTGCCAGCACTTACTATATGACTGATGAAGCTTTCTTT.